Below, 10 T cell receptor beta chains from the same sample are listed, as sequenced in a study of regulatory T cells in long-lasting Graves disease. The time point is: newly diagnosed GD, antithyroid drugs for less than 3 months. PBMCs were the source of the RNA used for TCR sequencing. Assembly of TCR beta libraries relied on iRepertoire HTBI primers together with Arm-PCR of CDR3 regions. TCRdb passed the multiplex PCR reads through MiXCR, listing each CDR3 protein once. The sample carries 440,000 or so distinct CDR3 sequences, more than 13% recorded once. These records were also assigned to another study, of T cells in Graves' hyperthyroidism and ophthalmopathy.

Sequenced material: peripheral blood mononuclear cells (PBMCs), taken at new diagnosis, from a patient treated with antithyroid drugs. Every receptor here comes from a woman aged 25 to 39 with Graves disease.

This clonotype was seen a few times. The V gene is TRBV10-1, the J gene TRBJ2-1; 9 bases are shared with TRBD2. The ends lost 1 base at V and 7 bases at J; junction bases unmatched: 5. Germline V gene sequence: CDR1 WNHNN, CDR2 SYGVQD (reference sequence). CDR3 length equals 15 residues. The CDR3 loop reads CASSEFSGRRNEQFF. DNA for the CDR3: TGCGCCAGCAGTGAGTTTAGCGGGAGAAGGAATGAGCAGTTCTTC.

The V call is TRBV5-6, the J call TRBJ2-5; 12 bases map to TRBD2. Germline-derived CDR1 and CDR2 are SGHDT and YYEEEE. CDR3 length equals 16 residues. The trim removed 4 bases at V and 2 bases at J, leaving 6 bases unmatched. CDR3 nucleotide sequence: TGTGCCAGCAGCACTAGCGGGAGGACCGGTCAAGAGACCCAGTACTTC. Translated: CASSTSGRTGQETQYF.

At least ten counts were recorded for this clonotype. The chain joins TRBV20-1 to TRBJ1-1, with TRBD1 identical over 7 bases. This CDR3 comprises 16 residues. Germline CDR1 and CDR2: DFQATT and SNEGSKA (reference sequence). The V and J ends lost 0 bases and 2 bases, in that order; junction bases with no gene match: 9. In DNA form, the CDR3 reads TGCAGTGCTAGAGAGACTAGACAGGGCCTCAACACTGAAGCTTTCTTT. It translates to CSARETRQGLNTEAFF.

This clonotype was recorded at least ten times. The chain has TRBV18 and TRBJ2-7, with 9 bases matching TRBD2. V dropped 2 bases and J dropped 7; count of bases not matched to a gene: 12. The CDR3 consists of 16 residues. Germline loops: CDR1 KGHSH, CDR2 LQKENI. CDR3 amino acids: CASSPIDSGSSGEQYF. In nucleotides, the CDR3 is TGTGCCAGCTCACCAATCGATAGCGGGAGTTCGGGAGAGCAGTACTTC.

This clonotype occurred a few times. V is TRBV29-1 and J is TRBJ2-7, with 10 bases matching TRBD1. There are 14 residues in the CDR3. Trimming cost V 6 bases and J 0 bases; bases outside gene matches: 5. In germline, CDR1 is SQVTM, CDR2 ANQGSEA. CDR3 sequence (DNA): TGCAGCGTAGGCGGGGACAGGGGCTCCTACGAGCAGTACTTC. Translated: CSVGGDRGSYEQYF.

At least ten counts were recorded for this clonotype. The chain uses TRBV28 and TRBJ2-5; TRBD2 matches 11 bases. CDR1 and CDR2 from the germline V gene are MDHEN and SYDVKM. J gave up 5 bases and V 4 bases, and 6 bases lay outside the gene matches. The CDR3 is 15 residues long. Here the CDR3 reads CASSYLAGGLETQYF. In nucleotides, the CDR3 is TGTGCCAGCAGTTACTTAGCGGGAGGGCTGGAGACCCAGTACTTC.

This chain links TRBV4-2 with TRBJ2-6, with 9 nucleotides matching TRBD1. The CDR3 is 20 amino acids. Germline assignment: CDR1 LGHNA and CDR2 YNFKEQ. V trimming: 1 base; J trimming: 4 bases; junction bases outside the gene matches: 14. CDR3 coding DNA: TGTGCCAGCAGCCAAGGAATCCGGGACAGGGTCCAGCGAGGGGCCAACGTCCTGACTTTC. This sequence encodes CASSQGIRDRVQRGANVLTF.

This chain joins TRBV20-1 and TRBJ2-3; D is possibly TRBD2 (6 bases). Germline CDR1 reads DFQATT; CDR2 reads SNEGSKA (reference sequence). Trimming cost V 2 bases and J 5 bases, with 20 bases left between them. The CDR3 extends over 16 amino acids. In DNA, the CDR3 is TGCAGTGCTAGATCGTATGGGAGGAGGGCCGTAGATACGCAGTATTTT. It encodes CSARSYGRRAVDTQYF.

The chain recombines TRBV30 with TRBJ2-7, with 8 bases matching TRBD2. Unmatched junction bases numbered 6, after V lost 2 bases and J lost 12 bases. The CDR3 spans 11 residues. CDR1 is GTSNPN and CDR2 is SVGIG in the germline V gene (reference sequence). The CDR3 DNA sequence: TGTGCCTGGAGTACTAGCGGAGCCTCGTACTTC. Its protein product is CAWSTSGASYF.

This clonotype has a count of ten or more. V gene TRBV27 combines with J gene TRBJ2-5; the match to TRBD2 covers 10 bases. Germline V lookup: CDR1 MNHEY, CDR2 SMNVEV (reference sequence). The CDR3 has 15 amino acids. Unmatched junction bases numbered 8, after V lost 3 bases and J lost 7 bases. CDR3 DNA sequence: TGTGCCAGCAGTTTCCAGCGGGAGGGCCGGGGGACCCAGTACTTC. Its protein is CASSFQREGRGTQYF.